This is a list of T cell receptor beta chains from one sample in a study of blood T cell repertoires in COVID-19. The assay was immunoSEQ multiplex PCR, and TCRdb's table has in-frame clones only and misses some. This sample carries approximately 360,000 clones, 75% to 90% of them seen once, and the ten largest clones take around 5%. The sequencing sample was made of PBMCs or T cells enriched from blood (not recorded which). These receptors all come from a woman aged 45 to 65 who had recovered from COVID-19. Each CDR3 is given with its conserved first and last residue. D genes are given only for firm matches. Only part of the rows carry a size: once, few, many, or a class if the clone is expanded.

j_call | v_call | cdr3_length | d_call | clone_size | cdr3_aa | cdr3_nt
TRBJ2-5 | TRBV5-4 | 15 | TRBD1 | . | CASSLGQGAGETQYF | TGTGCCAGCAGCCTGGGACAGGGGGCAGGAGAGACCCAGTACTTC
TRBJ2-7 | TRBV20-1 | 11 | . | . | CSVAETYEQYF | TGCAGTGTAGCGGAGACCTACGAGCAGTACTTC
TRBJ2-3 | TRBV9 | 15 | TRBD1 | . | CASSVVGTAADTQYF | TGTGCCAGCAGCGTAGTAGGGACAGCGGCAGATACGCAGTATTTT
TRBJ2-1 | TRBV11-3 | 12 | . | . | CASSAQGAEQFF | TGTGCCAGCAGCGCACAGGGTGCCGAGCAGTTCTTC
TRBJ1-2 | TRBV28 | 15 | . | . | CASTLGGQGWAGYTF | TGTGCCAGCACCCTCGGGGGGCAGGGCTGGGCTGGCTACACCTTC
TRBJ1-6 | TRBV3-1/TRBV3-2 | 12 | . | . | CASSQADSPLHF | TGTGCCAGCAGCCAAGCGGATTCACCCCTCCACTTT
TRBJ2-3 | TRBV9 | 12 | . | few | CASSVATDTQYF | TGTGCCAGCAGCGTAGCTACAGATACGCAGTATTTT
TRBJ1-2 | TRBV3-1/TRBV3-2 | 16 | . | . | CASSQDLIGHRVGYTF | TGTGCCAGCAGCCAAGATTTGATAGGGCACAGGGTTGGCTACACCTTC
TRBJ1-2 | TRBV18 | 15 | . | . | CASSPTGHLGMGYTF | TGTGCCAGCTCACCGACGGGACACTTGGGAATGGGCTACACCTTC
TRBJ2-1 | TRBV19 | 16 | TRBD1 | . | CASSLWTGMVGNEQFF | TGTGCCAGTAGTCTATGGACAGGGATGGTGGGCAATGAGCAGTTCTTC
TRBJ1-3 | TRBV15 | 15 | . | . | CATSRDRGSENTIYF | TGTGCCACCAGCAGAGATAGGGGGAGCGAAAACACCATATATTTT
TRBJ1-3 | TRBV9 | 12 | . | . | CASRGAGNTIYF | TGTGCCAGCAGGGGAGCTGGAAACACCATATATTTT
TRBJ1-1 | TRBV5-5 | 16 | . | . | CASSLSVQTPNTEAFF | TGTGCCAGCAGCTTGTCAGTCCAAACGCCGAACACTGAAGCTTTCTTT
TRBJ2-7 | TRBV11-2 | 16 | . | . | CASSSIRGSRENEQYF | TGTGCCAGCAGCTCTATTAGGGGCTCCCGGGAGAACGAGCAGTACTTC
TRBJ1-5 | TRBV4-2 | 15 | . | . | CASSQDRRTMEPQHF | TGTGCCAGCAGCCAAGATCGTCGGACAATGGAGCCCCAGCATTTT
TRBJ1-5 | TRBV10-3 | 16 | TRBD1 | . | CAISDGTGAHNQPQHF | TGTGCCATCAGTGATGGGACAGGGGCCCACAATCAGCCCCAGCATTTT
TRBJ2-7 | TRBV3-1/TRBV3-2 | 14 | TRBD1 | . | CASSQMTGGGEQYF | TGTGCCAGCAGCCAAATGACAGGGGGCGGCGAGCAGTACTTC
TRBJ2-2 | TRBV7-2 | 17 | TRBD2 | . | CASSPSPGLANTGELFF | TGTGCCAGCAGCCCTAGTCCGGGACTAGCCAACACCGGGGAGCTGTTTTTT
TRBJ1-1 | TRBV11-3 | 13 | . | . | CASRGLGGTEAFF | TGTGCCAGCAGGGGACTAGGGGGGACTGAAGCTTTCTTT
TRBJ1-4 | TRBV5-5 | 16 | TRBD1 | . | CASSFAGGSTNEKLFF | TGTGCCAGCAGCTTTGCAGGGGGCTCTACTAATGAAAAACTGTTTTTT